What follows is one T cell receptor (beta chain) and its context. The sample comes from a study of blood T cell repertoires in COVID-19. Only in-frame clones appear in the TCRdb table, and some are missing; sequencing was by immunoSEQ multiplex PCR. The sample holds roughly 200,000 clones, about 87% seen once. This sequence was found in a man in his sixties or seventies with acute or convalescent COVID-19. Sequencing was done on a sample of peripheral blood.

The CDR3 DNA reads as TGTGCCAGCAGCTTGGGAGGGGTCGAGCAGTACTTC. This encodes CASSLGGVEQYF. The rearrangement uses TRBV11-2 and TRBJ2-7; TRBD2 matches at 7 bases. Germline-derived CDR1 and CDR2 are SGHAT and FQNNGV. CDR3 length: 12 amino acids. J lost 6 bases, V lost 3 bases, and 2 bases had no gene match.